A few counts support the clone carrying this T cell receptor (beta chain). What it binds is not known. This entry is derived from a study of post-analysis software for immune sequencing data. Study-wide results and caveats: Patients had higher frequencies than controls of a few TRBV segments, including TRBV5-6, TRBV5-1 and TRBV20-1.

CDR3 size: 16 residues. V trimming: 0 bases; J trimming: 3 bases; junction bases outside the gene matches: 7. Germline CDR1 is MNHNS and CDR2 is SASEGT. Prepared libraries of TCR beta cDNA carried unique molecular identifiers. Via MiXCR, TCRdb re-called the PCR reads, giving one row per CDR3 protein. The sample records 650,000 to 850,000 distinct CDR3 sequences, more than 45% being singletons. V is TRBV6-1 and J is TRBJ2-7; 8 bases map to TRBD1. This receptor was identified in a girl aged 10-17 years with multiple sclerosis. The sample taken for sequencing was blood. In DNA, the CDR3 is TGTGCCAGCAGTGAAGCGTTCGAGACAGGGGTCTACGAGCAGTACTTC. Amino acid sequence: CASSEAFETGVYEQYF.